The following is a T cell receptor beta chain sequence with its context. Antigen: not known. The data are from a study of T cell responses to AZD1222 COVID-19 vaccine. Study outcomes and limitations: In all cases, repertoires were sampled only after the peak T cell response. AZD1222 recipients seropositive at baseline numbered only six or seven. An increase in Spike-specific TCR breadth and depth was observed after two AZD1222 doses.

The method was immunoSEQ multiplex PCR; TCRdb's version includes in-frame clones alone and lacks a portion of them. The data show 65,000 to 95,000 clones, with around 81% seen just once and approximately 22% held by the top ten. CDR1 is MNHEY, CDR2 SVGAGI, per germline. The CDR3 is 15 residues long. V dropped 2 bases and J dropped 4; count of bases not matched to a gene: 8. The origin of this receptor is an adult in good health. The chain joins TRBV6-5 to TRBJ2-7; 7 nucleotides match TRBD2. Sequenced material: peripheral blood, taken on day 0 of AZD1222 vaccination. The CDR3 loop reads CASSYPGGRVYEQYF. In DNA, the CDR3 is TGTGCCAGCAGTTACCCGGGGGGACGAGTGTACGAGCAGTACTTC.